This passage covers 6 T cell receptor beta chains from one sample sequenced in a study of blood T cell repertoires in COVID-19 (TCRdb year 2020). Library prep was done by the immunoSEQ multiplex PCR assay. The table comes from immuneACCESS by way of TCRdb, which keeps in-frame sequences with V and J called. Part of the clones is missing from these tables; in studies checked, under half for an unresolved V gene and the rest for unknown reasons. This sample has about 160,000 clones in its table, and under 90% of those were observed once. The ten largest account for 3% to 4% of the sample. The sequenced sample consisted of PBMCs or T cells enriched from blood (not recorded which). These receptors were obtained from a woman aged 60-75 years who had recovered from COVID-19.

A single count supports this clone. The V call is TRBV15, the J call TRBJ2-1, with TRBD2 identical over 9 bases. Germline CDR1 LNHNV, CDR2 YYDKDF (reference sequence). The CDR3 contains 18 residues. V shed 0 bases and J 8 bases; nucleotides not matched to a gene: 14. DNA for the CDR3: TGTGCCACCAGCAGAGATATAGGGACTAGCCCGTCCACATATGAGCAGTTCTTC. Its translation: CATSRDIGTSPSTYEQFF.

The chain employs TRBV11-3 and TRBJ2-1; D call uncertain. Looked up from germline, CDR1 is SGHNT and CDR2 is YENEEA. V lost 1 base to trimming and J lost 6 bases, with 4 bases between them. The CDR3 consists of 12 residues. CDR3 nucleotide sequence: TGTGCCAGCAGCTTAGGCAGCAATGAGCAGTTCTTC. Its translation is CASSLGSNEQFF.

The rearrangement uses TRBV29-1 and TRBJ2-7; no definite D call. The germline gives CDR1 SQVTM, CDR2 ANQGSEA. CDR3 length: 13 residues. Trimming left V 4 bases short and J 0 bases short, with 10 bases between. CDR3 protein: CSVAQSLSYEQYF. The CDR3, as DNA: TGCAGCGTTGCCCAGTCGCTCTCCTACGAGCAGTACTTC.

The J gene is TRBJ2-5, the V gene TRBV4-2, with 15 positions matching TRBD2. The CDR3 is 17 amino acids. The junction had 0 bases not matched to a gene; V was cut back by 1 base and J by 0 bases. Germline CDR1 LGHNA, CDR2 YNFKEQ. The CDR3 bases are TGTGCCAGCAGCCAAGGGACTAGCGGGGGGGACCAAGAGACCCAGTACTTC. Its translation is CASSQGTSGGDQETQYF.

In its sample, this clone was seen once. The gene calls are TRBV12-3 or TRBV12-4 and TRBJ1-2; 8 nucleotides align to TRBD1. This CDR3 has 12 amino acids. J lost 8 bases, V lost 6 bases, and 5 bases had no gene match. Written as DNA, the CDR3 is TGTGCCAGCAGGACAGGGGCGGTCGGCTACACCTTC. It specifies CASRTGAVGYTF.

CDR3 in DNA: TGTGCCAGCACCATAGGGGGCACTGAAGCTTTCTTT. As protein: CASTIGGTEAFF. This chain joins TRBV12-3 or TRBV12-4 and TRBJ1-1; TRBD1 might be the D (6 bases). The CDR3 covers 12 residues. V shed 7 bases and J shed 4 bases, with 10 bases lying between them.